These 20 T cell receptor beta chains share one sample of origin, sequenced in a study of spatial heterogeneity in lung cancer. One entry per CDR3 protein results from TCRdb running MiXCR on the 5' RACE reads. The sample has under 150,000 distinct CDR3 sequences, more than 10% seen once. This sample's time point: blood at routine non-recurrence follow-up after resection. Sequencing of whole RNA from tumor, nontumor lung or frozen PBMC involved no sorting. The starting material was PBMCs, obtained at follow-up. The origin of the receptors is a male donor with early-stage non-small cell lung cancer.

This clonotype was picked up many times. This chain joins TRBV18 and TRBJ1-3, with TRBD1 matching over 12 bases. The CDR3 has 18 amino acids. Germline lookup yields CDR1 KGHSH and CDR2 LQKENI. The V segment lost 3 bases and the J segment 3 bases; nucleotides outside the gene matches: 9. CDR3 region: CASSPTPGTGGSGNTIYF. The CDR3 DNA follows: TGTGCCAGCTCACCGACCCCCGGGACAGGGGGCAGTGGAAACACCATATATTTT.

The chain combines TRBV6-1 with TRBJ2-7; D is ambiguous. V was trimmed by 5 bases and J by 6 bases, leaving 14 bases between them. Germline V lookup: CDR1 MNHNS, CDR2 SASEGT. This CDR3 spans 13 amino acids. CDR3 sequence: CASSPNFSSEQYF. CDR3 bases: TGTGCCAGCAGTCCTAACTTTAGTAGCGAGCAGTACTTC.

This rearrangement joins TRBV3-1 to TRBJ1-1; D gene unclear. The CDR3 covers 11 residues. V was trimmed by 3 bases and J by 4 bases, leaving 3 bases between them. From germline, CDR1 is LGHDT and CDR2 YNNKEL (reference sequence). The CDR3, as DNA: TGTGCCAGCAGCCACGGCACTGAAGCTTTCTTT. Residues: CASSHGTEAFF.

The CDR3 bases are TGCGCCAGCAGCCTGCGGGCCCCTGGGGCCAACGTCCTGACTTTC. Its translation is CASSLRAPGANVLTF. This chain joins TRBV4-3 and TRBJ2-6; a weak D match, TRBD2 (5 bases). CDR1 is LGHNA, CDR2 YSLEER, per germline. Trimming left V 4 bases short and J 2 bases short, with 9 bases between. The CDR3 spans 15 residues.

The CDR3 coding sequence is TGTGCCAGCTCATCGACAAAGACCCAGTACTTC. The encoded protein is CASSSTKTQYF. The chain uses TRBV18 and TRBJ2-5; D is undetermined. The ends were cut back, 5 bases at V and 6 bases at J, with 7 bases in the middle. CDR3 length equals 11 residues. Germline V gene data show CDR1 as KGHSH and CDR2 as LQKENI.

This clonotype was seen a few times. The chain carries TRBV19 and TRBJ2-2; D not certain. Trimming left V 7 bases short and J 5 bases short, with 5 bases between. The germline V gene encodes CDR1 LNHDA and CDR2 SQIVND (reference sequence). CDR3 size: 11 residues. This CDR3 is CASKGTGELFF. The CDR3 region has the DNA TGTGCCAGTAAGGGAACCGGGGAGCTGTTTTTT.

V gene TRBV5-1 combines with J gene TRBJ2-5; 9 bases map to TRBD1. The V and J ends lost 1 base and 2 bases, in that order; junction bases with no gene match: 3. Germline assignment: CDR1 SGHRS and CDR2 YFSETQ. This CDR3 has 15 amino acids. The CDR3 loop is CASSLTGGRQETQYF. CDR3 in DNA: TGCGCCAGCAGCTTGACAGGGGGCCGGCAAGAGACCCAGTACTTC. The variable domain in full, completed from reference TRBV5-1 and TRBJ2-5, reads KAGVTQTPRYLIKTRGQQVTLSCSPISGHRSVSWYQQTPGQGLQFLFEYFSETQRNKGNFPGRFSGRQFSNSRSEMNVSTLELGDSALYLCASSLTGGRQETQYFGPGTRLLVL.

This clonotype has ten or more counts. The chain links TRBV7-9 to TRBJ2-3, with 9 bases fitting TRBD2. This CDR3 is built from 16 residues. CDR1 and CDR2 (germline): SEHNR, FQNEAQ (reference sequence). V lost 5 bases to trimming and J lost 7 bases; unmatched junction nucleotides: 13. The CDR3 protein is CASSQLAGASPHTQYF. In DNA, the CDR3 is TGTGCCAGCAGCCAATTAGCGGGGGCCTCGCCGCATACGCAGTATTTT. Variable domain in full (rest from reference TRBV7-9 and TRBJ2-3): DTGVSQNPRHKITKRGQNVTFRCDPISEHNRLYWYRQTLGQGPEFLTYFQNEAQLEKSRLLSDRFSAERPKGSFSTLEIQRTEQGDSAMYLCASSQLAGASPHTQYFGPGTRLTVL.

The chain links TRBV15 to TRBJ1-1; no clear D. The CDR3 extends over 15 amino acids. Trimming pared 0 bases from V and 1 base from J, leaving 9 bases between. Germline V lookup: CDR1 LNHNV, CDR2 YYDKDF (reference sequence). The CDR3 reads CATSRDYEQNTEAFF. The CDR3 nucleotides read TGTGCCACCAGCAGAGATTACGAGCAGAACACTGAAGCTTTCTTT. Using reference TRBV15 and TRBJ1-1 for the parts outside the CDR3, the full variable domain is DAMVIQNPRYQVTQFGKPVTLSCSQTLNHNVMYWYQQKSSQAPKLLFHYYDKDFNNEADTPDNFQSRRPNTSFCFLDIRSPGLGDTAMYLCATSRDYEQNTEAFFGQGTRLTVV.

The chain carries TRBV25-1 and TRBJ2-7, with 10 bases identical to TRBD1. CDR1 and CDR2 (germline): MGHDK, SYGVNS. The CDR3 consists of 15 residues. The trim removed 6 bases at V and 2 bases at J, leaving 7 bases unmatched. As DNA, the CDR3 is TGTGCCAGCAGAGGTGACAGGGGGCGTACCTACGAGCAGTACTTC. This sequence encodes CASRGDRGRTYEQYF.

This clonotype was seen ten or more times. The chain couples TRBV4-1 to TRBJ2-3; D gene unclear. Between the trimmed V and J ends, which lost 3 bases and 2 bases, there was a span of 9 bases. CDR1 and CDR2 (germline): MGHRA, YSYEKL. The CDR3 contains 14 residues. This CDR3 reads CASSHPGYTDTQYF. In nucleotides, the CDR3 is TGCGCCAGCAGCCATCCAGGATACACAGATACGCAGTATTTT.

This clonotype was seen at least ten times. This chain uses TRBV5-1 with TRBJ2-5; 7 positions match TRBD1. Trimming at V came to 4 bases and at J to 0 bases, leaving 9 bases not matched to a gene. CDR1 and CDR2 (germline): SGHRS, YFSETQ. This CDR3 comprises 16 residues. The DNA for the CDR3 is TGCGCCAGCAGCCGATCGACAGGGATAAACCAAGAGACCCAGTACTTC. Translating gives CASSRSTGINQETQYF.

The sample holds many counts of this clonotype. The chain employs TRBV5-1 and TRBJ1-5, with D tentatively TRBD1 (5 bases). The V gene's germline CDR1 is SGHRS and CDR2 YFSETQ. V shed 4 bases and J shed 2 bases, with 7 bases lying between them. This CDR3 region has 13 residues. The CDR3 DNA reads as TGCGCCAGCAGCCCCAGGGGCAATCAGCCCCAGCATTTT. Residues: CASSPRGNQPQHF.

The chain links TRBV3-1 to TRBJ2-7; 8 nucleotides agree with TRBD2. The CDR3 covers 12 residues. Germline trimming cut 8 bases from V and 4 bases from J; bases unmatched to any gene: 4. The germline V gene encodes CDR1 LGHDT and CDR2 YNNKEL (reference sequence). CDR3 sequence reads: CASRGGTYEQYF. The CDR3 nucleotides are TGTGCCAGCCGCGGGGGGACGTACGAGCAGTACTTC.

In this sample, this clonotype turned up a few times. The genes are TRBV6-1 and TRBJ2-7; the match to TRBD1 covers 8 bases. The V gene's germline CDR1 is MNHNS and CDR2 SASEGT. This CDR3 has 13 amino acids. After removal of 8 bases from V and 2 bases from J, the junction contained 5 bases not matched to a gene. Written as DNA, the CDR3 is TGTGCCAGCCGGACAGGGTTCGCCTACGAGCAGTACTTC. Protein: CASRTGFAYEQYF.

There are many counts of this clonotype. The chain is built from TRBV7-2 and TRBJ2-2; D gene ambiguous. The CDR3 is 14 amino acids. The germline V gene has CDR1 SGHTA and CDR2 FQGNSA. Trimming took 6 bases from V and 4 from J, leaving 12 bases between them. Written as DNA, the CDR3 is TGTGCCAGCAGATTACTTTTACGCACCGGGGAGCTGTTTTTT. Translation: CASRLLLRTGELFF.

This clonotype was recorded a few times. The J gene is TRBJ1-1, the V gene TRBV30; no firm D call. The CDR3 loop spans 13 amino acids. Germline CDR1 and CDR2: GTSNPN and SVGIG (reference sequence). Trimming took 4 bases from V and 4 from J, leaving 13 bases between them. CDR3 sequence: CAWMRDKPTEAFF. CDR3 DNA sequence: TGTGCCTGGATGAGAGATAAACCCACTGAAGCTTTCTTT.

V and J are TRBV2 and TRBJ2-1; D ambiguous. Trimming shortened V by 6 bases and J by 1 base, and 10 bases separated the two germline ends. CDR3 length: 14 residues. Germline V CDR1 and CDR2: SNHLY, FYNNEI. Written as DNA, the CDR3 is TGTGCCAGCAGCTACACCACGTCCTACAATGAGCAGTTCTTC. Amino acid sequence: CASSYTTSYNEQFF.

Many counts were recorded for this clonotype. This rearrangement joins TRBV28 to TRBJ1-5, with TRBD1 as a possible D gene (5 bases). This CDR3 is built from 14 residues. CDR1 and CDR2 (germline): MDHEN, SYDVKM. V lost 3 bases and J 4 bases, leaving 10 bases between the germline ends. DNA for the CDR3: TGTGCCAGCAGTTTGGGGGGGGAAAATCAGCCCCAGCATTTT. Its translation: CASSLGGENQPQHF. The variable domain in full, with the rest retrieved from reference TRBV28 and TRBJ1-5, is DVKVTQSSRYLVKRTGEKVFLECVQDMDHENMFWYRQDPGLGLRLIYFSYDVKMKEKGDIPEGYSVSREKKERFSLILESASTNQTSMYLCASSLGGENQPQHFGDGTRLSIL.

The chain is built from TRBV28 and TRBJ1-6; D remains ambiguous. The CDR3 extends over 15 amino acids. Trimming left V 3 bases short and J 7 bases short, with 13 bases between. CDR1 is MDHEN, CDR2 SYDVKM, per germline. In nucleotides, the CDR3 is TGTGCCAGCAGTTTCTCTTACACCTCGAATTCACCCCTCCACTTT. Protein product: CASSFSYTSNSPLHF.